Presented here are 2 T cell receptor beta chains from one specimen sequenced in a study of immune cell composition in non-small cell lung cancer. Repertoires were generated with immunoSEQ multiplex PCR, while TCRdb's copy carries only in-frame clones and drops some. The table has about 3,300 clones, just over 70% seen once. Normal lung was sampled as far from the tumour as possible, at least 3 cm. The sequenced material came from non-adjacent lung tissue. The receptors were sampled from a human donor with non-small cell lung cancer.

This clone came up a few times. The CDR3 DNA is TGTGCCAGCAGCTTGACAGGGGCAGTCGTTGGCTACACCTTC. Translated: CASSLTGAVVGYTF. V usage is TRBV5-4 and J usage is TRBJ1-2; 7 bases match TRBD1. This CDR3 region has 14 residues. Losses at the gene ends were 1 base for V and 7 bases for J; bases not matched to a gene: 7. From germline, CDR1 is SGHNT and CDR2 YYREEE (reference sequence).

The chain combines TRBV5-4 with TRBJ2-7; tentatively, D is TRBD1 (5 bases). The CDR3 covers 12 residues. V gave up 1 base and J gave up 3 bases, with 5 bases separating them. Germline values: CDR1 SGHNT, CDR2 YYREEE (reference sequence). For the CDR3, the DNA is TGTGCCAGCAGCTTGCAGGGCTACGAGCAGTACTTC. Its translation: CASSLQGYEQYF.